This T cell receptor (beta chain) stems from a study of control samples from healthy donors and cancer patients. Profiled with immunoSEQ multiplex PCR; TCRdb holds only in-frame clones, not every one. The table includes approximately 140,000 clones, about 90% detected once. The V end lost 4 bases, the J end lost 2 bases, and 14 bases lay between the germline ends. The CDR3 loop spans 16 amino acids. CDR1 is MGHRA, CDR2 YSYEKL, per germline. This receptor was taken from a man aged 50 to 59 with head and neck cancer. Input material: PBMCs. This chain joins TRBV4-1 and TRBJ2-2, with D hard to call. For the CDR3, the DNA is TGCGCCAGCAGCCCCGTATACCTGTTAAACACCGGGGAGCTGTTTTTT. Protein product: CASSPVYLLNTGELFF.